Presented here are 24 T cell receptor beta chains from one specimen sequenced in a study of T cells in Graves' hyperthyroidism and ophthalmopathy (dated by TCRdb to the late 2010s). To prepare the library, multiplex PCR was applied. The data were produced on an Illumina HiSeq 2000. The TCR beta CDR3 regions were amplified from RNA transcripts. A first-round RT-PCR of the TCR CDR3 used the HTBI primer set with the Qiagen OneStep RT-PCR kit. The public sequencing data were trimmed at Q25 with fastp and processed into clonotypes with MiXCR by TCRdb, which kept only in-frame beta chains. Every entry covers one CDR3 protein and lists the most common genes and DNA from its rows. This sample is represented by 600,000 to 850,000 distinct CDR3 sequences; about 19% of them were singletons. 16% of the sample comes from the top ten. Input material: blood. The receptors originated from a woman in her forties or fifties with Graves' hyperthyroidism that later progressed to Graves' ophthalmopathy.

There are many counts of this clonotype. J is TRBJ1-2 and V is TRBV20-1; 9 bases line up with TRBD1. CDR3 length equals 13 residues. Per the germline V gene, CDR1 is DFQATT and CDR2 is SNEGSKA (reference sequence). V lost 7 bases to trimming and J lost 7 bases; unmatched junction nucleotides: 10. For the CDR3, the DNA is TGCAGTGTTTACCGGGACAGGGTTCTTGGCTACACCTTC. This translates into CSVYRDRVLGYTF.

This clonotype was seen a few times. The rearrangement joins TRBV3-1 to TRBJ2-5; D remains ambiguous. Trimming pared 0 bases from V and 2 bases from J, leaving 7 bases between. CDR1 is LGHDT, CDR2 YNNKEL, per germline (reference sequence). The CDR3 is 14 amino acids. The CDR3 reads CASSQEIGQETQYF. DNA for the CDR3: TGTGCCAGCAGCCAAGAGATAGGTCAAGAGACCCAGTACTTC.

The rearrangement uses TRBV9 and TRBJ1-3; TRBD1 might be the D (6 bases). V was shortened by 6 bases and J by 4 bases, with 14 bases between the two germline ends. In germline, CDR1 is SGDLS, CDR2 YYNGEE. The CDR3 extends over 14 amino acids. The chain's CDR3 is CASTQGHSGNTIYF. CDR3 DNA sequence: TGTGCCAGCACCCAGGGACACTCCGGAAACACCATATATTTT. The full variable domain, in which reference TRBV9 and TRBJ1-3 provide the parts outside the CDR3, is DSGVTQTPKHLITATGQRVTLRCSPRSGDLSVYWYQQSLDQGLQFLIQYYNGEERAKGNILERFSAQQFPDLHSELNLSSLELGDSALYFCASTQGHSGNTIYFGEGSWLTVV.

This chain joins TRBV20-1 and TRBJ2-1; 7 bases agree with TRBD1. There are 15 residues in the CDR3. The V gene's germline CDR1 is DFQATT and CDR2 SNEGSKA (reference sequence). The ends lost 0 bases at V and 6 bases at J; junction bases unmatched: 8. DNA for the CDR3: TGCAGTGCTAGAGATATGAGGGGGCTTTCCAATGAGCAGTTCTTC. This gives the protein CSARDMRGLSNEQFF.

This clonotype was seen ten or more times. The junction and the germline gene differ at one end; a read error may be behind it. The chain joins TRBV18 to TRBJ2-3, with 7 bases fitting TRBD1. The CDR3 covers 15 residues. Germline CDR1 KGHSH, CDR2 LQKENI. The CDR3 spells CASSPPVTGSDTQYF. DNA of the CDR3: TGTGCCAGCTCCCCACCCGTGACAGGGTCGGATACGCAGTATTTT. The whole variable domain, filled in from reference TRBV18 and TRBJ2-3, reads NAGVMQNPRHLVRRRGQEARLRCSPMKGHSHVYWYRQLPEEGLKFMVYLQKENIIDESGMPKERFSAEFPKEGPSILRIQQVVRGDSAAYFCASSPPVTGSDTQYFGPGTRLTVL.

The J gene is TRBJ1-3, the V gene TRBV4-2; D is unresolved. The germline CDR1 and CDR2 sequences are LGHNA and YNFKEQ. The V gene lost 1 base and the J gene lost 0 bases, with 7 bases spanning the gap. The CDR3 has 15 residues. The CDR3 spells CASSQVVRSGNTIYF. The CDR3 DNA follows: TGTGCCAGCAGCCAAGTGGTCCGCTCTGGAAACACCATATATTTT.

The J gene is TRBJ1-5, the V gene TRBV7-9; TRBD1 agrees at 9 bases. J was trimmed by 1 base and V by 5 bases; bases with no gene match: 6. This CDR3 is built from 16 residues. Looked up from germline, CDR1 is SEHNR and CDR2 is FQNEAQ (reference sequence). The CDR3 nucleotides read TGTGCCAGCAGCACCGGGACAGGGAACAGCAATCAGCCCCAGCATTTT. The encoded protein is CASSTGTGNSNQPQHF.

Of note for this clonotype: Sequence at one end of the junction differs from germline and may be a read error. The rearrangement joins TRBV5-6 to TRBJ1-5, with no clear D. This CDR3 has 14 residues. From germline, CDR1 is SGHDT and CDR2 YYEEEE. CDR3 amino acids: CVSSPYRALGPQHF. The CDR3 DNA follows: TGTGTCAGCAGCCCCTATCGGGCGCTCGGGCCCCAGCATTTT.

This clonotype was observed a few times. V and J are TRBV5-1 and TRBJ2-4; 7 nucleotides agree with TRBD2. CDR3 length equals 18 residues. With 1 base clipped from V and 0 bases from J, the junction kept 10 bases outside the gene matches. CDR1 and CDR2 from the germline V gene are SGHRS and YFSETQ. The CDR3 loop is CASSLSLLGGEAKNIQYF. Here the CDR3 DNA reads TGCGCCAGCAGCTTGTCCCTGCTTGGGGGGGAAGCCAAAAACATTCAGTACTTC.

CDR3 sequence reads: CASSLPGGDTGELFF. As DNA, the CDR3 is TGCGCCAGCAGCTTGCCTGGGGGTGACACCGGGGAGCTGTTTTTT. The V call is TRBV5-1, the J call TRBJ2-2, with D perhaps assigned TRBD1 or TRBD2 (5 bases each). The germline V gene encodes CDR1 SGHRS and CDR2 YFSETQ. The CDR3 runs to 15 residues. Trimming cost V 1 base and J 3 bases, with 10 bases left between them.

This clonotype appeared a few times. The chain employs TRBV4-1 and TRBJ2-1; D gene uncertain. The CDR3 contains 13 residues. CDR1 is MGHRA and CDR2 is YSYEKL in the germline V gene. Deletions cut 1 base from V and 6 bases from J, with 7 bases between. CDR3 nucleotide sequence: TGCGCCAGCAGCCAAGTTAGTGGCAATGAGCAGTTCTTC. Amino acid sequence: CASSQVSGNEQFF.

A word on this clonotype: A junction end diverges from the germline sequence, so it may reflect a read error. The rearrangement joins TRBV12-5 to TRBJ1-4, with D unresolved. The germline V gene encodes CDR1 LGHNT and CDR2 FRNRAP. CDR3 length equals 15 residues. CDR3 DNA: TGTGCTGGTGGCCATGGGAGTGCAACTAATGAAAAACTGTTTTTT. Its protein product is CAGGHGSATNEKLFF. The full variable domain, its missing parts supplied by reference TRBV12-5 and TRBJ1-4, is DARVTQTPRHKVTEMGQEVTMRCQPILGHNTVFWYRQTMMQGLELLAYFRNRAPLDDSGMPKDRFSAEMPDATLATLKIQPSEPRDSAVYFCAGGHGSATNEKLFFGSGTQLSVL.

This clonotype was picked up many times. V usage is TRBV7-9 and J usage is TRBJ1-1; 9 positions match TRBD1. The CDR3 runs to 14 residues. With V trimmed by 5 bases and J by 5 bases, 6 bases remained unmatched. Germline V CDR1 and CDR2: SEHNR, FQNEAQ (reference sequence). The CDR3 coding sequence is TGTGCCAGCAGCACACAGGGGGCGCGTACTGAAGCTTTCTTT. This translates into CASSTQGARTEAFF.

This clonotype was seen more than once but under ten times. The chain combines TRBV3-1 with TRBJ1-1, with a weak D call TRBD1 (5 bases). V gave up 3 bases and J gave up 1 base, with 12 bases separating them. The CDR3 length is 15 residues. The V gene's germline CDR1 is LGHDT and CDR2 YNNKEL (reference sequence). In DNA, the CDR3 is TGTGCCAGCAGCCAGGCCTACGGGGGGAACACTGAAGCTTTCTTT. This codes for CASSQAYGGNTEAFF. Based on the CDR3 plus reference TRBV3-1 and TRBJ1-1, the full variable domain is DTAVSQTPKYLVTQMGNDKSIKCEQNLGHDTMYWYKQDSKKFLKIMFSYNNKELIINETVPNRFSPKSPDKAHLNLHINSLELGDSAVYFCASSQAYGGNTEAFFGQGTRLTVV.

This clonotype has a handful of counts. The CDR3 protein is CATRGQSGNTIYF. For the CDR3, the DNA is TGTGCCACCCGTGGTCAGTCTGGAAACACCATATATTTT. The gene calls are TRBV6-1 and TRBJ1-3; no firm D call. The germline V and J ends were trimmed by 10 bases and 1 base, with 11 bases remaining between them. The CDR3 is made up of 13 amino acids. The germline V gene has CDR1 MNHNS and CDR2 SASEGT.

The chain recombines TRBV30 with TRBJ2-6, with D uncertain. Germline V gene data show CDR1 as GTSNPN and CDR2 as SVGIG (reference sequence). CDR3 size: 13 residues. The chain's CDR3 is CANSISGANVLTF. The DNA of the CDR3 is TGTGCTAACTCCATCTCTGGGGCCAACGTCCTGACTTTC.

V usage is TRBV6-1 and J usage is TRBJ2-3, with 9 bases aligning to TRBD1. CDR1 is MNHNS, CDR2 SASEGT, per germline. The V gene end was trimmed by 3 bases and the J gene end by 6 bases; junction bases not matched to a gene: 4. The CDR3 is 14 amino acids. CDR3 DNA sequence: TGTGCCAGCAGTGAGGACAGGGGCTGGGATACGCAGTATTTT. Its translation is CASSEDRGWDTQYF.

This clonotype was found many times. The CDR3 is CASSLAREVAGYTF. The DNA for the CDR3 is TGTGCCAGCAGCTTGGCGCGGGAAGTGGCTGGCTACACCTTC. The chain carries TRBV5-5 and TRBJ1-2; D remains ambiguous. Germline CDR1 reads SGHKS; CDR2 reads YYEKEE (reference sequence). This CDR3 comprises 14 residues. Trimming took off 0 bases at V and 7 bases at J, with 13 bases between the two ends.

In its sample, this clonotype was seen many times. The chain employs TRBV20-1 and TRBJ2-3; D is unresolved. The V end lost 3 bases, the J end lost 0 bases, and 13 bases lay between the germline ends. Germline V gene data show CDR1 as DFQATT and CDR2 as SNEGSKA (reference sequence). The CDR3 contains 15 residues. For the CDR3, the DNA is TGCAGTGCTAGGCTGCCCCTTACTAGCACAGATACGCAGTATTTT. Its translation is CSARLPLTSTDTQYF.

The gene calls are TRBV12-3 or TRBV12-4 and TRBJ1-3, with TRBD1 matching over 7 bases. Trimming removed 4 bases from V and 4 bases from J; junction bases left unmatched: 10. The CDR3 length is 16 residues. CDR3 sequence: CASSYQHRDRGNTIYF. CDR3 sequence (DNA): TGTGCCAGCAGTTACCAGCACCGGGACAGAGGAAACACCATATATTTT.

The rearrangement links TRBV7-8 to TRBJ2-3, with D possibly TRBD2 on 6 matching bases. The CDR3 has 15 residues. Deletions cut 5 bases from V and 0 bases from J, with 12 bases between. Germline lookup yields CDR1 SGHVS and CDR2 FQNEAQ. The CDR3 loop is CASSPRDVSTDTQYF. The CDR3, as DNA: TGTGCCAGCAGCCCGCGGGATGTCAGCACAGATACGCAGTATTTT.

This clonotype occurred a few times. The V and J genes are TRBV7-2 and TRBJ1-4; 10 positions agree with TRBD1. This CDR3 has 15 amino acids. Germline V gene data show CDR1 as SGHTA and CDR2 as FQGNSA. V dropped 3 bases and J dropped 7; count of bases not matched to a gene: 5. The CDR3 sequence is CASSFDRGRGEKLFF. Written as DNA, the CDR3 is TGTGCCAGCAGCTTCGACAGGGGGCGGGGTGAAAAACTGTTTTTT.

In this sample, this clonotype turned up a few times. V and J are TRBV6-1 and TRBJ1-5; TRBD1 matches at 7 bases. Germline CDR1 and CDR2: MNHNS and SASEGT. This CDR3 comprises 18 residues. V shed 5 bases, J shed 0 bases, and the junction held 13 bases outside the gene matches. CDR3 coding DNA: TGTGCCAGCAGTCCAACGGGACAGACCTCTTATAGCAATCAGCCCCAGCATTTT. As protein: CASSPTGQTSYSNQPQHF.

Many counts were recorded for this clonotype. This rearrangement joins TRBV28 to TRBJ1-2; 7 positions agree with TRBD1. The trim removed 8 bases at V and 3 bases at J, leaving 15 bases unmatched. This CDR3 region has 16 residues. Germline assignment: CDR1 MDHEN and CDR2 SYDVKM. CDR3 in DNA: TGTGCCAGCTTGGGGCAGGGACAGTTCAGCTACTATGGCTACACCTTC. This translates into CASLGQGQFSYYGYTF.